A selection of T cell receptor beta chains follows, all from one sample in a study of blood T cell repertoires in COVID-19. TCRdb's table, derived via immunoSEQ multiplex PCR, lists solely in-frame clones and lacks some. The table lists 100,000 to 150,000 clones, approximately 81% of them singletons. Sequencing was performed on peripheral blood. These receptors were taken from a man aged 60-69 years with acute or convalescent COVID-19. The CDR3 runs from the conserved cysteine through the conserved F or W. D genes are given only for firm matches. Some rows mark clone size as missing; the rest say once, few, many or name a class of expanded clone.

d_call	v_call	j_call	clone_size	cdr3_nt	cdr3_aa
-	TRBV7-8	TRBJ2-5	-	TGTGCCAGCAGCTTGAGACCCGGGGAGACCCAGTACTTC	CASSLRPGETQYF
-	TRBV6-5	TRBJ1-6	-	TGTGCCAGCAGCGCCCTCTCATCGGGTTCACCCCTCCACTTT	CASSALSSGSPLHF
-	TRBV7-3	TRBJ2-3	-	TGTGCCAGCAGCCCGAAGGACAGATACACAGATACGCAGTATTTT	CASSPKDRYTDTQYF
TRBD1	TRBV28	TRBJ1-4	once	TGTGCCAGCAGTCGAAACAGGGGGCGGTCGGAAAAACTGTTTTTT	CASSRNRGRSEKLFF
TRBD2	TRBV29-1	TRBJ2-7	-	TGCAGCGTTGAATGGCGGGAGAACTCCTACGAGCAGTACTTC	CSVEWRENSYEQYF
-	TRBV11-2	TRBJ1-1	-	TGTGCCAGCAGCTTAGGTAGAAACACTGAAGCTTTCTTT	CASSLGRNTEAFF
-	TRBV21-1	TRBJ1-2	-	TGTGCCAGCAGGAGCGGGAGCGTGGGCTTC	CASRSGSVGF
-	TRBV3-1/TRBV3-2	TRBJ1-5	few	TGTGCCAGCAGCCCTAGGGGTTATAGCAATCAGCCCCAGCATTTT	CASSPRGYSNQPQHF
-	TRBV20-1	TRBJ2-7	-	TGCAGTGCGCTTACAGATTACGAGCAGTACTTC	CSALTDYEQYF
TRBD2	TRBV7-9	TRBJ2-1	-	TGTGCCAGCAGCCCCACGGGGACTATGTACGCGGGGGAGCAGTTCTTC	CASSPTGTMYAGEQFF
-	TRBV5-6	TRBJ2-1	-	TGTGCCAGCAGCTCCTGGGGCAGATATGAGCAGTTCTTC	CASSSWGRYEQFF
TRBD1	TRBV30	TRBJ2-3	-	TGTGCCTGGAGTGTACGGACAGGGGAGGTGCAGTATTTT	CAWSVRTGEVQYF
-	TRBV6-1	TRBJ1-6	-	TGTGCCAGCAGTGACCTCCACTTCCGACGACAGAGCTATAATTCACCCCTCCACTTT	CASSDLHFRRQSYNSPLHF
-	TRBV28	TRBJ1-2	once	TGTGCCAGCAGTTTAACGGGGGGCTATGGCTACACCTTC	CASSLTGGYGYTF
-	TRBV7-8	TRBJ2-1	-	TGTGCCAGCAGCTTAGATCCGGGCTACAATGAGCAGTTCTTC	CASSLDPGYNEQFF
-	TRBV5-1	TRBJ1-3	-	TGCGCCAGCAGCTTGGGGTCAGGGGCTGGAAACACCATATATTTT	CASSLGSGAGNTIYF
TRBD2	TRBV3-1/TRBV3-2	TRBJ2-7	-	TGTGCCAGCAGCCAGGGACTAGCGGGGTACGAGCAGTACTTC	CASSQGLAGYEQYF
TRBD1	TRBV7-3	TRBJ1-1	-	TGTGCCAGCAGCTTATCAGGGGGCACTGAAGCTTTCTTT	CASSLSGGTEAFF
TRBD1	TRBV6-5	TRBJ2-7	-	TGTGCCAGCAGAGGACAGGGGGGCTACGAGCAGTACTTC	CASRGQGGYEQYF
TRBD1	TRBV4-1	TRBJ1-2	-	TGCGCCAGCAGCCAAGTTTCAGGGGGAGGCTACACCTTC	CASSQVSGGGYTF
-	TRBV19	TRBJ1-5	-	TGTGCCAGTAGTAATGTAGGGGTTTTAAGACAGCCCCAGCATTTT	CASSNVGVLRQPQHF
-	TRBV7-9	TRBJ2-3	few	TGTGCCAGCAGCTTATGGCGGGATAGTACAGATACGCAGTATTTT	CASSLWRDSTDTQYF
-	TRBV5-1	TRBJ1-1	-	TGCGCCAGCAGCTTGAGGACAACGAAGGACACTGAAGCTTTCTTT	CASSLRTTKDTEAFF
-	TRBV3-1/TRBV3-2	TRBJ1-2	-	TGTGCCAGCAGCCAAGCGGCCATCTCGGGCTATGGCTACACCTTC	CASSQAAISGYGYTF
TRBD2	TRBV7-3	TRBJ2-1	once	TGTGCCAGCAGCTTGGATAGCGGGGCCCCCAATGAGCAGTTCTTC	CASSLDSGAPNEQFF
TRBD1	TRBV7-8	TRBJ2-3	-	TGTGCCAGCAGCCCGAGGAGGGGGACAGGAGTTGGAACAGATACGCAGTATTTT	CASSPRRGTGVGTDTQYF
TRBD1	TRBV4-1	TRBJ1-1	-	TGCGCCAGCAGCCAATCCTACAGGGGCTTCGGGAACACTGAAGCTTTCTTT	CASSQSYRGFGNTEAFF
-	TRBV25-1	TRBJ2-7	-	TGTGCCAGCAGTGAACGGACAGACTCCTACGAGCAGTACTTC	CASSERTDSYEQYF
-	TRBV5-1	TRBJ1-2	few	TGCGCCAGCAGCGTGCTAGGACAGCCCGAATATGGCTACACCTTC	CASSVLGQPEYGYTF
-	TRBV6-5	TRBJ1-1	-	TGTGCCAGCCGCATTAGGGGTTCCCCGCGTACTGAAGCTTTCTTT	CASRIRGSPRTEAFF
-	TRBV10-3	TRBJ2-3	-	TGTGCCATCAGTGCCGGGAGCACAGATACGCAGTATTTT	CAISAGSTDTQYF
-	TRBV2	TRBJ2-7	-	TGTGCCAGCAGTGGGCCCGGGATTCGGACTTACGAGCAGTACTTC	CASSGPGIRTYEQYF
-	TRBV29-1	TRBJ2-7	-	TGCAGCGTTGAAAAACTACAACTGGAGGTCTACGAGCAGTACTTC	CSVEKLQLEVYEQYF
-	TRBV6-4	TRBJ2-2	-	TGTGCCAGCAGTGAGTCCGGGATCGGGGAGCTGTTTTTT	CASSESGIGELFF
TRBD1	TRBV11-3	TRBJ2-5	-	TGTGCCAGCAGCTTAACGGGACAGGCCCCCGGGGAGACCCAGTACTTC	CASSLTGQAPGETQYF
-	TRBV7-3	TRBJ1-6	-	TGTGCCAGCAGCCTAAATGGCGGAAGTAATTCACCCCTCCACTTT	CASSLNGGSNSPLHF
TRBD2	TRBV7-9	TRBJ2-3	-	TGTGCCAGCAGCTCGGGGGGTAGCACAGATACGCAGTATTTT	CASSSGGSTDTQYF
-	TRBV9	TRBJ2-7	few	TGTGCCAGCAGCGCGAGCCCTGGTTACGAGCAGTACTTC	CASSASPGYEQYF
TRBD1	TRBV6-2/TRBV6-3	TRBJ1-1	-	TGTGCCAGCAGTTCCCAGGGACAGGGCTTTTCTGAAGCTTTCTTT	CASSSQGQGFSEAFF
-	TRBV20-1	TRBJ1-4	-	TGCAGTGCTGGTCAGGGTGAAAAACTGTTTTTT	CSAGQGEKLFF
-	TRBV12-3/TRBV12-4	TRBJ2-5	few	TGTGCCAGCAGACTCAGGGGCCCTCAGTACTTC	CASRLRGPQYF
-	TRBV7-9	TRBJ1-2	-	TGTGCCAGCAGCTTGGTTGTCGAGGGCTACACCTTC	CASSLVVEGYTF
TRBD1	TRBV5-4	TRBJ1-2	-	TGTGCCAGCAGCTCTGACAGGGCTTCGAACTATGGCTACACCTTC	CASSSDRASNYGYTF
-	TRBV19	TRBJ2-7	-	TGTGCCAGTAGTATACCGGGCTCCTACGAGCAGTACTTC	CASSIPGSYEQYF
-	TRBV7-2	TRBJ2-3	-	TGTGCCAGCAGCTTAAGGGGCCTAGAGACAGATACGCAGTATTTT	CASSLRGLETDTQYF
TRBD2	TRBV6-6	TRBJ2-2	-	TGTGCCAGCAGTCTAATGCGAAGCGGGAGTATCGGCCCGAACACCGGGGAGCTGTTTTTT	CASSLMRSGSIGPNTGELFF
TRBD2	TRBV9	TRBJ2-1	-	TGTGCCTTACTTGCGGGGGGCTTAGCAAATGAGCAGTTCTTC	CALLAGGLANEQFF
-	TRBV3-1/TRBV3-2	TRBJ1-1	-	TGTGCCAGCAGCCCTACAAGTGGACAGCGCGGGCACACTGAAGCTTTCTTT	CASSPTSGQRGHTEAFF
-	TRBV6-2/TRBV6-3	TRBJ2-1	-	TGTGCCAGCAGTTACCGGGTCGGTCTACGCCGCAATGAGCAGTTCTTC	CASSYRVGLRRNEQFF
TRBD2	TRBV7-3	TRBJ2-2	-	TGTGCCAGCAGCTCCAAACTAGCGGGGGGCACCGGGGAGCTGTTTTTT	CASSSKLAGGTGELFF
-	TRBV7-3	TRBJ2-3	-	TGTGCCAGCAGCTTAACCGCAGGGAGCACAGATACGCAGTATTTT	CASSLTAGSTDTQYF
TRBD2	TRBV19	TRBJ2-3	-	TGTGCCAGTACCCAACTAGCGGGGGGCACAGATACGCAGTATTTT	CASTQLAGGTDTQYF
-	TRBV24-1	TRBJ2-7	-	TGTGCCACCAGTGCGGCGGCAGGGGCTGCCACCGAGCAGTACTTC	CATSAAAGAATEQYF
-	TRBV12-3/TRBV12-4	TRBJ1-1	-	TGTGCCAGCAGTTCGACGGGGCGGGATGAAGCTTTCTTT	CASSSTGRDEAFF
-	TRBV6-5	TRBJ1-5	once	TGTGCCAGCAGCAGCCAGGGTCTCAATCAGCCCCAGCATTTT	CASSSQGLNQPQHF
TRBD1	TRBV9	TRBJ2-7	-	TGTGCCAGCAGCGTCGGACAGGGTTCGGGATACGAGCAGTACTTC	CASSVGQGSGYEQYF
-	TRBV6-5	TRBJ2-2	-	TGTGCCAGCAGCCTAAGCCATAACACCGGGGAGCTGTTTTTT	CASSLSHNTGELFF
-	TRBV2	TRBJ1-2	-	TGTGCCAGCAGTGAATCTGCCGGGGGCTATGGCTACACCTTC	CASSESAGGYGYTF
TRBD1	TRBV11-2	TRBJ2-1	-	TGTGCCAGCAGCCGAGGGACAGCGGATGAGCAGTTCTTC	CASSRGTADEQFF
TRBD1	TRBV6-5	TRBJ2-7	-	TGTGCCAGCAAAAGACAGGGGGACTCCTACGAGCAGTACTTC	CASKRQGDSYEQYF